These 18 T cell receptor beta chains share one sample of origin, sequenced in a study of cytomegalovirus exposure and HLA in healthy donors (dated by TCRdb to the late 2010s). Library method: the immunoSEQ multiplex PCR assay. For the multiplex PCR, a mixture combining 60 forward primers for TCR Vbeta segments and 13 reverse primers for TCR Jbeta segments was used. This immuneACCESS table, as held by TCRdb, lists in-frame sequences with V and J called but not all clones. Of the missing ones, under half trace to an unresolved V gene in checked studies; the others have no known cause. Across this sample there are roughly 170,000 clones, with about three quarters seen only once. The top ten clones comprise approximately 1.5% of the sample. The sample was PBMCs. These receptors all come from a young woman in good health and CMV-seropositive.

This chain joins TRBV6-4 and TRBJ1-3; 8 bases agree with TRBD1. The CDR3 has 20 residues. V gave up 0 bases and J gave up 4 bases; unmatched junction bases: 17. Germline V lookup: CDR1 MRHNA, CDR2 SNTAGT. The CDR3 sequence is CASSDSKGWQGAPGGNTIYF. The CDR3 bases are TGTGCCAGCAGTGACTCGAAAGGTTGGCAGGGGGCTCCCGGGGGAAACACCATATATTTT.

This clone was recorded a few times. The V and J genes are TRBV27 and TRBJ1-1; a possible D gene is TRBD1 (5 bases). The CDR3 has 15 amino acids. V gave up 4 bases and J gave up 5 bases, with 17 bases separating them. Germline V gene lookup returns CDR1 MNHEY and CDR2 SMNVEV (reference sequence). CDR3 in DNA: TGTGCCAGCAGTTCTGGAACCTTCGGGGGGACTGAAGCTTTCTTT. It translates to CASSSGTFGGTEAFF.

This sequence joins TRBV11-1 and TRBJ1-1; D unresolved. Between the trimmed V and J ends, which lost 3 bases and 10 bases, there was a span of 21 bases. Germline V lookup: CDR1 SGHAT, CDR2 FQDESV (reference sequence). The length of the CDR3 is 15 residues. The CDR3 spells CASSFWAEPNRGAFF. The CDR3 DNA follows: TGTGCCAGCAGCTTCTGGGCAGAGCCTAATCGGGGAGCTTTCTTT.

The rearrangement uses TRBV7-9 and TRBJ2-7; 11 bases line up with TRBD1. The CDR3 is 15 amino acids. The trim removed 7 bases at V and 0 bases at J, leaving 5 bases unmatched. Germline CDR1 and CDR2: SEHNR and FQNEAQ (reference sequence). The CDR3, as DNA: TGTGCCAGCAACACCGGGACAGGGGGCTCCTACGAGCAGTACTTC. Protein: CASNTGTGGSYEQYF. Variable domain in full (rest from reference TRBV7-9 and TRBJ2-7): DTGVSQNPRHKITKRGQNVTFRCDPISEHNRLYWYRQTLGQGPEFLTYFQNEAQLEKSRLLSDRFSAERPKGSFSTLEIQRTEQGDSAMYLCASNTGTGGSYEQYFGPGTRLTVT.

The table lists this clone with a count of one. V usage is TRBV6-4 and J usage is TRBJ2-1, with D possibly TRBD2 on 6 matching bases. The CDR3 consists of 15 residues. Trimming cost V 6 bases and J 4 bases, with 16 bases left between them. The germline CDR1 and CDR2 sequences are MRHNA and SNTAGT. The CDR3 nucleotides are TGTGCCAGCAGCGATAGCGGAGCAGGGTACAATGAGCAGTTCTTC. Translation gives CASSDSGAGYNEQFF.

V is TRBV29-1 and J is TRBJ1-4; 7 positions match TRBD1. Germline values: CDR1 SQVTM, CDR2 ANQGSEA. CDR3 length equals 13 residues. The trim removed 7 bases at V and 4 bases at J, leaving 6 bases unmatched. CDR3 sequence (DNA): TGCAGCGGGGGGACAGCTAATAATGAAAAACTGTTTTTT. Its translation is CSGGTANNEKLFF. Using reference TRBV29-1 and TRBJ1-4 for the parts outside the CDR3, the full variable domain is SAVISQKPSRDICQRGTSLTIQCQVDSQVTMMFWYRQQPGQSLTLIATANQGSEATYESGFVIDKFPISRPNLTFSTLTVSNMSPEDSSIYLCSGGTANNEKLFFGSGTQLSVL.

The chain is built from TRBV2 and TRBJ1-5; maybe TRBD1 (5 bases). Germline V gives CDR1 SNHLY, CDR2 FYNNEI. The CDR3 has 14 amino acids. V was shortened by 3 bases and J by 6 bases, with 12 bases between the two germline ends. The CDR3 bases are TGTGCCAGCAGTGAGGGGGGTTGGGCTCAGCCCCAGCATTTT. It codes for CASSEGGWAQPQHF.

V is TRBV27 and J is TRBJ2-2, with D possibly TRBD2 on 5 matching bases. Germline CDR1 is MNHEY and CDR2 is SMNVEV (reference sequence). V was shortened by 3 bases and J by 5 bases, with 13 bases between the two germline ends. This CDR3 spans 15 amino acids. The CDR3 DNA is TGTGCCAGCAGTTTGCTTGGGAGAGGAACCGGGGAGCTGTTTTTT. Residues: CASSLLGRGTGELFF.

J is TRBJ2-3 and V is TRBV19, with a possible D match to TRBD1 (5 bases). Trimming pared 9 bases from V and 1 base from J, leaving 11 bases between. CDR3 length equals 13 residues. Per germline, CDR1 LNHDA and CDR2 SQIVND (reference sequence). CDR3 in DNA: TGTGCCAGCAGAGACAGAGGCACAGATACGCAGTATTTT. Translating gives CASRDRGTDTQYF.

The chain carries TRBV10-3 and TRBJ2-5; tentative D call: TRBD1 (5 bases). This CDR3 has 14 residues. Trimming cost V 2 bases and J 1 base, with 8 bases left between them. CDR1 is ENHRY, CDR2 SYGVKD, per germline. Here the CDR3 reads CAISETDSQETQYF. Here the CDR3 DNA reads TGTGCCATCAGTGAGACCGACAGCCAAGAGACCCAGTACTTC.

The genes are TRBV5-4 and TRBJ2-1; 15 bases are a match to TRBD2. Germline CDR1 SGHNT, CDR2 YYREEE (reference sequence). The length of the CDR3 is 16 residues. Germline trimming cut 4 bases from V and 3 bases from J; bases unmatched to any gene: 2. The CDR3: CASSRTSGRGYNEQFF. Written as DNA, the CDR3 is TGTGCCAGCAGCCGGACTAGCGGGAGGGGCTACAATGAGCAGTTCTTC.

J is TRBJ2-7 and V is TRBV7-8; 7 nucleotides align to TRBD2. V shed 1 base, J shed 7 bases, and the junction held 16 bases outside the gene matches. The CDR3 covers 17 residues. The germline CDR1 and CDR2 sequences are SGHVS and FQNEAQ. CDR3 nucleotide sequence: TGTGCCAGCAGCTTAGGGGGCGTACGCGGGAGCGGGGAAGAGCAGTACTTC. Translated: CASSLGGVRGSGEEQYF.

This rearrangement joins TRBV5-4 to TRBJ1-1, with unresolved D. Trimming stripped 4 bases from V and 1 base from J, with 8 bases between. This CDR3 has 13 residues. CDR1 is SGHNT, CDR2 YYREEE, per germline (reference sequence). The CDR3 DNA is TGTGCCAGCAGCCACCCGGGGAACACTGAAGCTTTCTTT. Its protein product is CASSHPGNTEAFF.

This chain connects TRBV10-3 to TRBJ2-2; 10 positions match TRBD2. The CDR3 covers 14 residues. Germline CDR1 ENHRY, CDR2 SYGVKD. V gave up 11 bases and J gave up 3 bases; unmatched junction bases: 6. The CDR3 region is CALKREGDTGELFF. The CDR3 nucleotides read TGTGCCCTCAAGCGGGAGGGTGACACCGGGGAGCTGTTTTTT.

V and J are TRBV19 and TRBJ2-5; TRBD2 matches 9 bases. The ends lost 0 bases at V and 1 base at J; junction bases unmatched: 3. CDR3 length: 16 residues. Germline V gene sequence: CDR1 LNHDA, CDR2 SQIVND (reference sequence). The CDR3 here is CASSIDLSGGQETQYF. CDR3 coding DNA: TGTGCCAGTAGTATAGATCTTAGCGGGGGCCAAGAGACCCAGTACTTC.

DNA for the CDR3: TGTGCCATCAGTCCCGGGACGGGACAGACGAACACTGAAGCTTTCTTT. Its protein product is CAISPGTGQTNTEAFF. The rearrangement links TRBV10-3 to TRBJ1-1; 7 bases match TRBD1. Unmatched junction bases numbered 10, after V lost 5 bases and J lost 1 base. The germline gives CDR1 ENHRY, CDR2 SYGVKD. The CDR3 consists of 16 residues.

This sequence joins TRBV29-1 and TRBJ2-2, with 7 bases matching TRBD2. Losses at the gene ends were 0 bases for V and 6 bases for J; bases not matched to a gene: 13. The CDR3 is 17 amino acids. Per the germline V gene, CDR1 is SQVTM and CDR2 is ANQGSEA. The CDR3 reads CSVEDPHGGRAPGELFF. CDR3 DNA: TGCAGCGTTGAAGACCCCCACGGGGGGAGGGCCCCCGGGGAGCTGTTTTTT.

The chain has TRBV7-2 and TRBJ2-1; 16 nucleotides agree with TRBD2. Unmatched junction bases numbered 2, after V lost 5 bases and J lost 10 bases. Germline assignment: CDR1 SGHTA and CDR2 FQGNSA. This CDR3 comprises 14 residues. CDR3 in DNA: TGTGCCAGCAGCGCGGGACTAGCGGGAGGGGAGCAGTTCTTC. This translates into CASSAGLAGGEQFF.